This TCR beta chain appears in the sequencing data of a study of blood T cell repertoires in COVID-19. About the research overall: T cells, B-cell-depleted T cells, or PBMCs provided the cDNA or gDNA that served as material.

While infection was still active, Seattle patients were enrolled and then followed longitudinally. TCRdb's table, derived via immunoSEQ multiplex PCR, lists solely in-frame clones and lacks some. The sample holds approximately 330,000 clones, 90% seen once. Germline CDR1 is SGHTS and CDR2 is YDEGEE. The junction had 4 bases not matched to a gene; V was cut back by 1 base and J by 7 bases. This CDR3 comprises 14 residues. The chain uses TRBV5-8 and TRBJ2-2; TRBD1 matches 7 bases. The TCR originated in a woman aged 40 to 49 with COVID-19, enrolled during active disease. Sequencing was done on a sample of peripheral blood. Here the CDR3 reads CASSLLQGLGELFF. In DNA, the CDR3 is TGTGCCAGCAGCTTGTTACAGGGGCTCGGGGAGCTGTTTTTT.